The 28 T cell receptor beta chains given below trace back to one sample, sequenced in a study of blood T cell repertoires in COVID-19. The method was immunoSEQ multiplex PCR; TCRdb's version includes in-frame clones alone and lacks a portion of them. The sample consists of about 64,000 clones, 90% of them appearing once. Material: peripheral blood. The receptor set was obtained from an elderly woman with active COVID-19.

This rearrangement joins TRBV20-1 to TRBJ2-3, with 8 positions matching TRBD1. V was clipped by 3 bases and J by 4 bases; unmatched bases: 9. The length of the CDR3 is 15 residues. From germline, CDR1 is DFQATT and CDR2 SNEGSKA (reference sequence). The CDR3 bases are TGCAGTGCTAGTAGACAGGGGTCCTTCTCAGATACGCAGTATTTT. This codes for CSASRQGSFSDTQYF.

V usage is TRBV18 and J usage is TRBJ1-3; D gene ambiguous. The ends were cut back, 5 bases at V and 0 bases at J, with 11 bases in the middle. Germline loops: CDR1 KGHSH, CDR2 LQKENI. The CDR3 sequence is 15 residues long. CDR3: CASSTTGSSGNTIYF. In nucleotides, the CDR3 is TGTGCCAGCTCAACTACCGGGAGCTCTGGAAACACCATATATTTT.

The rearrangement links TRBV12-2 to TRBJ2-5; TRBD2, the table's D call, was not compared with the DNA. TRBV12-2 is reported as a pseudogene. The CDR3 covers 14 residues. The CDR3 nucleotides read TGTGCAAGTCGCTCCCGGATCAGCGCTGAGACCCAGTACTTC. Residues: CASRSRISAETQYF.

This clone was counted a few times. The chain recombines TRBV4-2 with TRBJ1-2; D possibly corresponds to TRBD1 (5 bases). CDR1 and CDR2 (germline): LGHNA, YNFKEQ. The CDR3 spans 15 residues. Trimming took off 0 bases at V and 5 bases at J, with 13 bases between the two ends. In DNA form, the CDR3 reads TGTGCCAGCAGCCAAGATCTACAGGCCCCTTATGGCTACACCTTC. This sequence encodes CASSQDLQAPYGYTF.

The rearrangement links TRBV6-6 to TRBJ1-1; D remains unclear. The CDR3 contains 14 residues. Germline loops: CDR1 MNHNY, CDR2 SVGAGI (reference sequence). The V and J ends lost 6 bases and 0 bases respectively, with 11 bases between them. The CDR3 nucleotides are TGTGCCAGCAGCCTACTTACGGTGAACACTGAAGCTTTCTTT. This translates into CASSLLTVNTEAFF.

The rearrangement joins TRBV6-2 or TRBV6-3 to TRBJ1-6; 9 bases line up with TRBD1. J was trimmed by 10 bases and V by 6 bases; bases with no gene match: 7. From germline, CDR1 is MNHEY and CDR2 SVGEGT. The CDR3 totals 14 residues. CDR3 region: CASSTGTGWSPLHF. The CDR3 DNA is TGTGCCAGCAGCACCGGGACAGGGTGGTCACCCCTCCACTTT.

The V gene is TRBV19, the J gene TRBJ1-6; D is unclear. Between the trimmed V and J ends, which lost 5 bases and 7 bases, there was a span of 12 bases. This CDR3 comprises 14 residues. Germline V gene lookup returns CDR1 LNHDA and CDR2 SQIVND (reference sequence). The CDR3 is CASSSRGFNSPLHF. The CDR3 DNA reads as TGTGCCAGTAGTTCACGCGGCTTCAATTCACCCCTCCACTTT. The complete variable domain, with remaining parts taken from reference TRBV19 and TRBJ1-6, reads DGGITQSPKYLFRKEGQNVTLSCEQNLNHDAMYWYRQDPGQGLRLIYYSQIVNDFQKGDIAEGYSVSREKKESFPLTVTSAQKNPTAFYLCASSSRGFNSPLHFGNGTRLTVT.

The CDR3, as DNA: TGTGCCAGTAGTAGACAGGGGGTCTACAATGAGCAGTTCTTC. It yields the protein CASSRQGVYNEQFF. This chain links TRBV19 with TRBJ2-1, with 9 bases aligning to TRBD1. The V gene end was trimmed by 4 bases and the J gene end by 3 bases; junction bases not matched to a gene: 1. The V gene's germline CDR1 is LNHDA and CDR2 SQIVND (reference sequence). This CDR3 contains 14 residues.

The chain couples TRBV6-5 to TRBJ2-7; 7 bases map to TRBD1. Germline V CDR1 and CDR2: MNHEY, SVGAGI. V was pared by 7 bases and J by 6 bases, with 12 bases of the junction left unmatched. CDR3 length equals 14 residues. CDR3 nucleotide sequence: TGTGCCAGCAACCCCGACAGGGAACAAGGCGAGCAGTACTTC. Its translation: CASNPDREQGEQYF.

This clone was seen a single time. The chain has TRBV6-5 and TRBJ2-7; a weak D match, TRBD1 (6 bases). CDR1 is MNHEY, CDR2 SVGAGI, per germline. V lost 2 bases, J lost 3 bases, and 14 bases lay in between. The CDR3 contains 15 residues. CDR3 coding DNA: TGTGCCAGCAGTTACGCTAGGAGACAGGACTACGAGCAGTACTTC. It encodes CASSYARRQDYEQYF.

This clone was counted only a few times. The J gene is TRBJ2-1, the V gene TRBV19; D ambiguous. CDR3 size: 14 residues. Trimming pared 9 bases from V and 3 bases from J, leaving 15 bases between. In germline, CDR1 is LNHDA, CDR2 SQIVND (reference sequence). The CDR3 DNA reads TGTGCCAGCTCCGGTGGTCCCCTCTACAATGAGCAGTTCTTC. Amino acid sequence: CASSGGPLYNEQFF.

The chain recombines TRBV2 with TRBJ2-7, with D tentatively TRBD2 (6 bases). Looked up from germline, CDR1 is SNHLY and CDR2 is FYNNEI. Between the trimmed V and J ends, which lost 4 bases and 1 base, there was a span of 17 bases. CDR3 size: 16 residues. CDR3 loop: CASSGLPGVRSYEQYF. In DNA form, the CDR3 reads TGTGCCAGCAGTGGGTTACCGGGAGTTAGGTCCTACGAGCAGTACTTC.

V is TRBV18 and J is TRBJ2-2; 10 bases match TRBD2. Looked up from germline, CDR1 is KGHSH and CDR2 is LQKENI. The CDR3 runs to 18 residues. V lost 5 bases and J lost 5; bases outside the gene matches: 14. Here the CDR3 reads CASSALPGLALSTGELFF. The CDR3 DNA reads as TGTGCCAGCTCAGCACTTCCGGGACTAGCGCTGAGTACCGGGGAGCTGTTTTTT.

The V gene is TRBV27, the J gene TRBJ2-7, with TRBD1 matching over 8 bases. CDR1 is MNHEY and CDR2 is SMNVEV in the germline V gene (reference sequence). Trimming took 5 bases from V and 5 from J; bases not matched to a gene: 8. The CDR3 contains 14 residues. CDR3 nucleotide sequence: TGTGCCAGCAGTCGGGACAGGTGGGGGAACGAGCAGTACTTC. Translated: CASSRDRWGNEQYF.

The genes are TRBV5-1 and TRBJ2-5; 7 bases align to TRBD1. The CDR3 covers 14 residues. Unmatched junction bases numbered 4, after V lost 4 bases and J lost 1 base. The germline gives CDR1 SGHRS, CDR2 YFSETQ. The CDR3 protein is CASSTGQFQETQYF. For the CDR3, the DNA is TGCGCCAGCAGCACGGGACAGTTCCAAGAGACCCAGTACTTC.

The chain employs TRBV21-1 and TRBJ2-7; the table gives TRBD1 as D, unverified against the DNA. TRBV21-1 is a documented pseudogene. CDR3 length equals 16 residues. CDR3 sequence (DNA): TGTGCCAGCAGCAAAGTCTACAGGCTGGGCTCCTACGAGCAGTACGTC. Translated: CASSKVYRLGSYEQYV.

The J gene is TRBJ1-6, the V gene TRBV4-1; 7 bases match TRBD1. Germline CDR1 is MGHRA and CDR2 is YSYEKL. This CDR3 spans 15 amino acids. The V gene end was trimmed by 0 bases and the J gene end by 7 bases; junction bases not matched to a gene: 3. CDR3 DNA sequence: TGCGCCAGCAGCCAAGATCCACAGGGGAATTCACCCCTCCACTTT. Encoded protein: CASSQDPQGNSPLHF.

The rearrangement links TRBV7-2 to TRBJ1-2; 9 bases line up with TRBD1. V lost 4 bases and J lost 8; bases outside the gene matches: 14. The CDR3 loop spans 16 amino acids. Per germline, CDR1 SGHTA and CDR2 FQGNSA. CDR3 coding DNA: TGTGCCAGCAGCTCCCGCCCGGGACAGGGAGGTGGGGGCTACACCTTC. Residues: CASSSRPGQGGGGYTF. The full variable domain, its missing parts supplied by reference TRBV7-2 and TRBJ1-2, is GAGVSQSPSNKVTEKGKDVELRCDPISGHTALYWYRQSLGQGLEFLIYFQGNSAPDKSGLPSDRFSAERTGGSVSTLTIQRTQQEDSAVYLCASSSRPGQGGGGYTFGSGTRLTVV.

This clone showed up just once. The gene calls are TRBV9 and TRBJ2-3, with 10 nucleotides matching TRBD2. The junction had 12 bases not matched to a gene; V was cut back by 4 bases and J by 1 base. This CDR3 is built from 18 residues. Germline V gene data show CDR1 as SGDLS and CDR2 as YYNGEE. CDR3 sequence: CASSRGLAGDTGTDTQYF. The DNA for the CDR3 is TGTGCCAGCAGCCGGGGGCTAGCGGGAGATACTGGCACAGATACGCAGTATTTT.

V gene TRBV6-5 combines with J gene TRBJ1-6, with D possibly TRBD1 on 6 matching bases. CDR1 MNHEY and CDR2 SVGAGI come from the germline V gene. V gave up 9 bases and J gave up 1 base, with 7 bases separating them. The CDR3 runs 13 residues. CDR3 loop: CASTGSYNSPLHF. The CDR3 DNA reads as TGTGCCAGTACAGGGTCCTATAATTCACCCCTCCACTTT.

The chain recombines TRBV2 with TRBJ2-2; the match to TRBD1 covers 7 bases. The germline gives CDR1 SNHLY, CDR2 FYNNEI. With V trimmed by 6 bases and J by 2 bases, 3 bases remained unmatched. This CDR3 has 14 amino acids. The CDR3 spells CASRTGLNTGELFF. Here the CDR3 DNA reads TGTGCCAGCAGGACAGGGCTTAACACCGGGGAGCTGTTTTTT.

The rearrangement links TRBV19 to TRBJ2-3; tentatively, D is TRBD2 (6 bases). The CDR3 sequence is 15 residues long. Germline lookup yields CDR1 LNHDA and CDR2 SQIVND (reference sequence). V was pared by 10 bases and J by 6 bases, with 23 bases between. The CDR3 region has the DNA TGTGCCACCGGGCGGGGCTCCCCCTCAATGGATACGCAGTATTTT. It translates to CATGRGSPSMDTQYF.

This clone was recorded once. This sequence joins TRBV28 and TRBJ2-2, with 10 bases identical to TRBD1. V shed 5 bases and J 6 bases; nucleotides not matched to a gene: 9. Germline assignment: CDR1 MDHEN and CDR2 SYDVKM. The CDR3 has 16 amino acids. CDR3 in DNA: TGTGCCAGCAGTCACGACAGGGGGCGTTTCGCCGGGGAGCTGTTTTTT. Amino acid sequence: CASSHDRGRFAGELFF.

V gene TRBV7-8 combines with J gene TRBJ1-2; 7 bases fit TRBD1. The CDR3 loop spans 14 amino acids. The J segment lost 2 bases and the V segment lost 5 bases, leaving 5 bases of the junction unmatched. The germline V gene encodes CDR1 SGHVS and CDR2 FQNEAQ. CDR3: CASSRTGSNYGYTF. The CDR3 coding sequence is TGTGCCAGCAGCCGGACAGGCTCCAACTATGGCTACACCTTC.

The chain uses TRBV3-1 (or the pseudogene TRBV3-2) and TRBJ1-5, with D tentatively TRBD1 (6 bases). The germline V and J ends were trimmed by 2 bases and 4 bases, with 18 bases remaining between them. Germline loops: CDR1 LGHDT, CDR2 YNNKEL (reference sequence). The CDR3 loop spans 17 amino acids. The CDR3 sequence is CASSQYKLGTKNQPQHF. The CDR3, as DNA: TGTGCCAGCAGCCAATACAAACTCGGGACAAAGAATCAGCCCCAGCATTTT.

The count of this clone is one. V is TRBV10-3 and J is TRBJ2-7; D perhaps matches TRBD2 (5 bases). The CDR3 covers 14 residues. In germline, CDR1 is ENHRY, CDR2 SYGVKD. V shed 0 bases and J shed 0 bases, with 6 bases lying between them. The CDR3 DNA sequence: TGTGCCATCAGTGAGTCAGGGAGCTCCTACGAGCAGTACTTC. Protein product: CAISESGSSYEQYF.

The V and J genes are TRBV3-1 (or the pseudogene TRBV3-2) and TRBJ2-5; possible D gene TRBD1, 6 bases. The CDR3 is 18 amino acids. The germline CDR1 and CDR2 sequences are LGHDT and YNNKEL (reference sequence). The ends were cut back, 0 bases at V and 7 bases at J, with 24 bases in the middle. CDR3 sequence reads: CASSQDNIGDMGQGTQYF. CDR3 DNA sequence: TGTGCCAGCAGCCAAGATAATATCGGGGACATGGGGCAGGGGACCCAGTACTTC.

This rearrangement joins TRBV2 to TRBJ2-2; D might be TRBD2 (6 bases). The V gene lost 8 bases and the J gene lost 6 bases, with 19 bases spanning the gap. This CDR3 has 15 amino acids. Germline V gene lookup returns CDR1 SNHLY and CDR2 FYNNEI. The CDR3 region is CASRGGGALSGELFF. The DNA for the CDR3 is TGTGCCAGCCGGGGAGGAGGAGCTCTATCCGGGGAGCTGTTTTTT.